This T cell receptor (beta chain) was obtained from a study of monozygotic twins with inflammatory bowel disease. TCRdb re-analyzed the 5' RACE reads; it lists each CDR3 protein once, without DNA. The sample table sets out about 350,000 distinct CDR3 sequences. CDR1 is MDHEN, CDR2 SYDVKM, per germline. The CDR3 covers 14 residues. Each donor gave about 2.7 ml of peripheral blood. V and J are TRBV28 and TRBJ2-5; the D call from TCRdb, TRBD1, cannot be confirmed without DNA. Material: blood. The receptor's source is a human donor with ulcerative colitis or Crohn's disease, or a healthy co-twin of an affected twin (not recorded which). This CDR3 is CASSFTGLRETQYF. Full variable domain (remainder filled in from reference TRBV28 and TRBJ2-5): DVKVTQSSRYLVKRTGEKVFLECVQDMDHENMFWYRQDPGLGLRLIYFSYDVKMKEKGDIPEGYSVSREKKERFSLILESASTNQTSMYLCASSFTGLRETQYFGPGTRLLVL.